The 23 T cell receptor beta chains in this list originate from one sample, sequenced in a study of cytomegalovirus exposure and HLA in healthy donors. This PCR relied on a set of 60 Vbeta primers and 13 Jbeta primers. Sequencing used immunoSEQ multiplex PCR; TCRdb keeps in-frame clones, though not all of them. Among more than 150,000 clones listed, about 85% were seen once. Source material: PBMCs. Receptors originate from a girl between 5 and 17 years old in good health and CMV-seropositive.

As regards this clone: The same CDR3 can be traced to other DNA sequences in this sample. The chain couples TRBV29-1 to TRBJ2-7; 10 bases match TRBD2. Trimming cost V 4 bases and J 0 bases; bases outside gene matches: 0. The CDR3 contains 13 residues. Germline loops: CDR1 SQVTM, CDR2 ANQGSEA. In DNA form, the CDR3 reads TGCAGCGTTGGGACTAGCGGCTCCTACGAGCAGTACTTC. Amino acid sequence: CSVGTSGSYEQYF.

This chain links TRBV5-5 with TRBJ2-2, with 9 bases fitting TRBD2. Germline lookup yields CDR1 SGHKS and CDR2 YYEKEE (reference sequence). This CDR3 has 17 residues. The trim removed 3 bases at V and 3 bases at J, leaving 9 bases unmatched. CDR3 coding DNA: TGTGCCAGCAGCTATCCTCCGGCGGGAGGGGACACCGGGGAGCTGTTTTTT. It codes for CASSYPPAGGDTGELFF.

V gene TRBV27 combines with J gene TRBJ2-1, with TRBD2 as a possible D gene (6 bases). V was pared by 6 bases and J by 10 bases, with 22 bases between. The germline gives CDR1 MNHEY, CDR2 SMNVEV (reference sequence). CDR3 length: 15 residues. DNA for the CDR3: TGTGCCAGCAGGGGGGGTCTCGGAGGGCCGCGGGAGCAGTTCTTC. Its translation is CASRGGLGGPREQFF.

The chain combines TRBV7-8 with TRBJ2-4, with TRBD1 as a possible D gene (6 bases). Germline-derived CDR1 and CDR2 are SGHVS and FQNEAQ. The CDR3 covers 16 residues. Trimming took off 2 bases at V and 3 bases at J, with 14 bases between the two ends. DNA for the CDR3: TGTGCCAGCAGCTTACGCAGGGGCTCGAACAAAAACATTCAGTACTTC. Translated, it gives CASSLRRGSNKNIQYF.

Notes on this clone: Different DNA sequences within this sample yield the same CDR3. This rearrangement joins TRBV18 to TRBJ1-1, with 8 bases that match TRBD1. V was pared by 6 bases and J by 4 bases, with 10 bases of the junction left unmatched. The CDR3 is made up of 15 amino acids. From germline, CDR1 is KGHSH and CDR2 LQKENI. This CDR3 reads CASSPAGGAGTEAFF. The CDR3 DNA is TGTGCCAGCTCGCCCGCAGGGGGCGCGGGCACTGAAGCTTTCTTT.

The CDR3 region is CSLRLTSRTADTQYF. CDR3 bases: TGCAGCTTAAGGTTGACTAGCAGAACCGCAGATACGCAGTATTTT. The chain links TRBV29-1 to TRBJ2-3; TRBD2 agrees at 7 bases. The V segment lost 8 bases and the J segment 4 bases; nucleotides outside the gene matches: 15. Germline-derived CDR1 and CDR2 are SQVTM and ANQGSEA. This CDR3 spans 15 amino acids.

V usage is TRBV9 and J usage is TRBJ1-6; D may be TRBD1 (6 bases). The CDR3 runs to 14 residues. V shed 4 bases and J shed 7 bases, with 12 bases lying between them. Per germline, CDR1 SGDLS and CDR2 YYNGEE. The CDR3 sequence is CASSTGQLNSPLHF. The DNA of the CDR3 is TGTGCCAGCAGCACTGGACAGTTGAATTCACCCCTCCACTTT.

This clone has just a few counts. The J gene is TRBJ2-7, the V gene TRBV6-5, with 9 bases lining up with TRBD1. V was pared by 4 bases and J by 4 bases, with 8 bases of the junction left unmatched. The CDR3 extends over 15 amino acids. Germline V gene lookup returns CDR1 MNHEY and CDR2 SVGAGI. The CDR3 loop is CASSSPGQGRYEQYF. The DNA of the CDR3 is TGTGCCAGCAGTTCCCCGGGACAGGGACGTTACGAGCAGTACTTC.

This chain links TRBV19 with TRBJ2-7; D is unresolved. Germline V CDR1 and CDR2: LNHDA, SQIVND (reference sequence). This CDR3 has 14 residues. Trimming took 6 bases from V and 3 from J, leaving 15 bases between them. The CDR3 nucleotides are TGTGCCAGTAGGCTTACCCCTGCAGTCTACGAGCAGTACTTC. Its protein product is CASRLTPAVYEQYF.

The J gene is TRBJ1-1, the V gene TRBV9; D perhaps matches TRBD1 (6 bases). CDR3 length: 15 amino acids. With 0 bases removed from V and 3 bases from J, the gap between germline ends came to 12 bases. Germline-derived CDR1 and CDR2 are SGDLS and YYNGEE. The CDR3 region is CASSVDRAADTEAFF. The CDR3 nucleotides read TGTGCCAGCAGCGTAGACAGGGCAGCGGACACTGAAGCTTTCTTT.

V gene TRBV28 combines with J gene TRBJ2-7, with 12 nucleotides matching TRBD2. V gave up 8 bases and J gave up 5 bases; unmatched junction bases: 16. This CDR3 contains 17 residues. Germline-derived CDR1 and CDR2 are MDHEN and SYDVKM. CDR3 protein: CASSPGGGTSGRHEQYF. The CDR3 DNA sequence: TGTGCCAGCTCACCCGGGGGGGGGACTAGCGGGCGACACGAGCAGTACTTC.

This chain uses TRBV7-8 with TRBJ1-2, with 8 bases identical to TRBD1. V lost 1 base, J lost 5 bases, and 6 bases stayed unmatched. The germline V gene encodes CDR1 SGHVS and CDR2 FQNEAQ. The CDR3 runs 15 residues. The CDR3, as DNA: TGTGCCAGCAGCTTAGGGACAGGGAAAGCGTATGGCTACACCTTC. Residues: CASSLGTGKAYGYTF.

The CDR3 DNA is TGTGCCAGTAGTATTGGGAGTGAGCAGTACTTC. Translation gives CASSIGSEQYF. This rearrangement joins TRBV19 to TRBJ2-7; the D gene is possibly TRBD2 (5 bases). Trimming left V 3 bases short and J 7 bases short, with 7 bases between. Germline CDR1 and CDR2: LNHDA and SQIVND (reference sequence). This CDR3 has 11 residues.

CDR3 in DNA: TGTGCCAGCAGCTTAGCGAACAGGATAAGTGAAGCTTTCTTT. This gives the protein CASSLANRISEAFF. The V call is TRBV7-9, the J call TRBJ1-1; a weak D match, TRBD1 (5 bases). Trimming took 0 bases from V and 7 from J, leaving 12 bases between them. The CDR3 totals 14 residues. CDR1 is SEHNR, CDR2 FQNEAQ, per germline (reference sequence).

This clone was counted once. V is TRBV7-6 and J is TRBJ2-2, with 7 bases lining up with TRBD2. The germline V gene has CDR1 SGHVS and CDR2 FNYEAQ. With 2 bases clipped from V and 1 base from J, the junction kept 4 bases outside the gene matches. The CDR3 consists of 16 residues. This chain's CDR3 is CASSLLAAVNTGELFF. CDR3 nucleotides: TGTGCCAGCAGCTTACTAGCGGCCGTGAACACCGGGGAGCTGTTTTTT.

The V gene is TRBV10-3, the J gene TRBJ1-5; TRBD1 agrees at 7 bases. The CDR3 contains 14 residues. CDR1 and CDR2 (germline): ENHRY, SYGVKD. The J segment lost 4 bases and the V segment lost 0 bases, leaving 0 bases of the junction unmatched. The CDR3 protein is CAISESRGNQPQHF. The CDR3 coding sequence is TGTGCCATCAGTGAGTCCAGGGGGAATCAGCCCCAGCATTTT.

A few counts support this clone. The germline gene is not matched at one end of the junction; a read error may be the cause. The chain carries TRBV7-9 and TRBJ1-1, with unresolved D. Germline CDR1 reads SEHNR; CDR2 reads FQNEAQ (reference sequence). The CDR3 runs to 13 residues. This CDR3 reads CSSSLEGGTEAFF. The CDR3 region has the DNA TGTTCCAGCAGCTTAGAGGGAGGGACTGAAGCTTTCTTT.

The chain combines TRBV7-8 with TRBJ1-1; D unclear. From germline, CDR1 is SGHVS and CDR2 FQNEAQ. V lost 0 bases to trimming and J lost 3 bases, with 8 bases between them. The CDR3 covers 14 residues. The CDR3 DNA follows: TGTGCCAGCAGCTTAGCCCCTATCGACACTGAAGCTTTCTTT. This codes for CASSLAPIDTEAFF.

J is TRBJ2-3 and V is TRBV29-1, with 8 nucleotides matching TRBD2. This CDR3 comprises 14 residues. J lost 1 base, V lost 4 bases, and 4 bases had no gene match. Germline CDR1 reads SQVTM; CDR2 reads ANQGSEA. This CDR3 reads CSVGSGSGTDTQYF. Written as DNA, the CDR3 is TGCAGCGTTGGAAGCGGGAGTGGCACAGATACGCAGTATTTT.

V and J are TRBV28 and TRBJ2-3; 10 bases are a match to TRBD2. V gave up 3 bases and J gave up 1 base; unmatched junction bases: 4. Germline CDR1 and CDR2: MDHEN and SYDVKM. The CDR3 spans 16 residues. The CDR3 DNA reads TGTGCCAGCAGTTTCGCAGCGGGAGGGGGCACAGATACGCAGTATTTT. It yields the protein CASSFAAGGGTDTQYF.

This chain connects TRBV5-1 to TRBJ2-1; weak D call: TRBD2 (5 bases). CDR3 length equals 12 residues. CDR1 and CDR2 (germline): SGHRS, YFSETQ. V was trimmed by 4 bases and J by 12 bases, leaving 14 bases between them. CDR3 protein: CASSGIGERQFF. In DNA form, the CDR3 reads TGCGCCAGCAGCGGTATCGGGGAAAGGCAGTTCTTC. Looking up the rest from reference TRBV5-1 and TRBJ2-1 gives the full variable domain: KAGVTQTPRYLIKTRGQQVTLSCSPISGHRSVSWYQQTPGQGLQFLFEYFSETQRNKGNFPGRFSGRQFSNSRSEMNVSTLELGDSALYLCASSGIGERQFFGPGTRLTVL.

The gene calls are TRBV29-1 and TRBJ2-6, with D maybe TRBD1 (6 bases). The V gene's germline CDR1 is SQVTM and CDR2 ANQGSEA. Trimming stripped 7 bases from V and 0 bases from J, with 16 bases between. The CDR3 runs to 16 residues. CDR3 sequence: CSASRDTNSGANVLTF. In DNA, the CDR3 is TGCAGCGCATCCCGGGACACTAACTCTGGGGCCAACGTCCTGACTTTC.

This rearrangement joins TRBV5-8 to TRBJ2-7, with 7 bases lining up with TRBD1. The CDR3 contains 17 residues. J gave up 0 bases and V 4 bases, and 13 bases lay outside the gene matches. Germline V gives CDR1 SGHTS, CDR2 YDEGEE. The CDR3: CASSQNQGTVFSYEQYF. CDR3 DNA: TGTGCCAGCAGCCAAAACCAAGGGACAGTTTTCTCCTACGAGCAGTACTTC.